Following are 12 T cell receptor beta chains from one sample sequenced in a study of cytomegalovirus exposure and HLA in healthy donors. The PCR used 60 Vbeta and 13 Jbeta primers. The data were produced by immunoSEQ multiplex PCR, yet TCRdb's version contains in-frame clones alone and is incomplete. The sample lists about 130,000 clones, about 76% occurring once. The material sequenced was PBMCs. These receptors were taken from a man aged 35 to 55 in good health and CMV-seropositive.

The chain has TRBV6-5 and TRBJ2-5; TRBD1 matches 11 bases. The V gene end was trimmed by 0 bases and the J gene end by 4 bases; junction bases not matched to a gene: 4. The CDR3 totals 16 residues. Germline CDR1 is MNHEY and CDR2 is SVGAGI. The CDR3 reads CASSYSAGTGGETQYF. The CDR3 DNA sequence: TGTGCCAGCAGTTACTCAGCCGGGACAGGGGGAGAGACCCAGTACTTC.

The chain has TRBV19 and TRBJ1-2, with 8 bases lining up with TRBD1. Germline values: CDR1 LNHDA, CDR2 SQIVND (reference sequence). The CDR3 has 15 amino acids. Trimming at V came to 9 bases and at J to 4 bases, leaving 13 bases not matched to a gene. The CDR3 region has the DNA TGTGCCAGCGAACGACAGGGGCCTACCCGCTATGGCTACACCTTC. It codes for CASERQGPTRYGYTF.

This chain uses TRBV27 with TRBJ1-5; TRBD1 agrees at 10 bases. Unmatched junction bases numbered 4, after V lost 8 bases and J lost 6 bases. Germline assignment: CDR1 MNHEY and CDR2 SMNVEV (reference sequence). This CDR3 region has 13 residues. DNA for the CDR3: TGTGCCAGCTCCGGGACAGGGGTTCAGCCCCAGCATTTT. It translates to CASSGTGVQPQHF.

The chain is built from TRBV19 and TRBJ2-4; the D is unclear. Trimming cost V 1 base and J 3 bases, with 4 bases left between them. CDR1 is LNHDA, CDR2 SQIVND, per germline (reference sequence). This CDR3 is built from 13 residues. The CDR3 spells CASSIGSKNIQYF. DNA for the CDR3: TGTGCCAGTAGTATAGGCAGCAAAAACATTCAGTACTTC.

In this sample, this clone turned up once. J is TRBJ2-5 and V is TRBV6-5; TRBD2 aligns across 12 bases. V was clipped by 6 bases and J by 5 bases; unmatched bases: 7. Germline CDR1 reads MNHEY; CDR2 reads SVGAGI. The CDR3 extends over 15 amino acids. CDR3 loop: CASSLRLAGVETQYF. In nucleotides, the CDR3 is TGTGCCAGCAGCCTTCGACTAGCGGGAGTCGAGACCCAGTACTTC.

The sample holds a few counts of this clone. CDR3 sequence: CATSSGGSYRAYEQYF. CDR3 DNA: TGTGCCACCAGCAGCGGGGGGAGTTATCGAGCCTACGAGCAGTACTTC. The rearrangement joins TRBV15 to TRBJ2-7; 7 nucleotides match TRBD2. The CDR3 sequence is 16 residues long. V lost 3 bases to trimming and J lost 2 bases; unmatched junction nucleotides: 10. The germline gives CDR1 LNHNV, CDR2 YYDKDF (reference sequence).

This clone turned up a few times. The chain couples TRBV10-3 to TRBJ2-7; 15 bases match TRBD2. CDR1 is ENHRY and CDR2 is SYGVKD in the germline V gene. This CDR3 contains 20 residues. V lost 3 bases, J lost 0 bases, and 12 bases stayed unmatched. This chain's CDR3 is CAISESGTGLAGGYSYEQYF. CDR3 nucleotide sequence: TGTGCCATCAGTGAATCTGGGACGGGACTAGCGGGGGGATACTCCTACGAGCAGTACTTC.

This clone was detected only a few times. The CDR3 DNA follows: TGTGCCAGTAGTATGTCCATGAACACTGAAGCTTTCTTT. This sequence encodes CASSMSMNTEAFF. The genes are TRBV19 and TRBJ1-1, with D uncertain. Trimming pared 3 bases from V and 0 bases from J, leaving 5 bases between. Germline V lookup: CDR1 LNHDA, CDR2 SQIVND (reference sequence). This CDR3 region has 13 residues.

CDR3 sequence (DNA): TGCGCCAGCAGCAAAGACAGGGCCCCCGGGGAGCTGTTTTTT. Encoded protein: CASSKDRAPGELFF. This sequence joins TRBV5-1 and TRBJ2-2, with 7 bases identical to TRBD1. J gave up 6 bases and V 4 bases, and 6 bases lay outside the gene matches. Germline CDR1 SGHRS, CDR2 YFSETQ. The CDR3 contains 14 residues.

This clone has more than one count but fewer than ten. The chain links TRBV11-3 to TRBJ2-7, with 8 bases matching TRBD2. Germline V gene sequence: CDR1 SGHNT, CDR2 YENEEA. The CDR3 totals 15 residues. Trimming removed 0 bases from V and 2 bases from J; junction bases left unmatched: 3. CDR3 residues: CASSLDRGGPYEQYF. CDR3 DNA: TGTGCCAGCAGCTTAGATCGGGGGGGACCCTACGAGCAGTACTTC.

The gene calls are TRBV9 and TRBJ2-7, with 8 bases identical to TRBD2. The trim removed 2 bases at V and 2 bases at J, leaving 3 bases unmatched. This CDR3 region has 14 residues. Germline CDR1 is SGDLS and CDR2 is YYNGEE. The CDR3, as DNA: TGTGCCAGCAGCGTTAGCGGGAACCCCTACGAGCAGTACTTC. Its protein product is CASSVSGNPYEQYF.

In its sample, this clone was seen a few times. The genes are TRBV28 and TRBJ2-7; no reliable D call. Germline CDR1 MDHEN, CDR2 SYDVKM. V was cut by 5 bases and J by 1 base, with 6 bases left in between. The CDR3 is 12 amino acids. In nucleotides, the CDR3 is TGTGCCAGCAGTCCGACATCCTACGAGCAGTACTTC. Translation: CASSPTSYEQYF.